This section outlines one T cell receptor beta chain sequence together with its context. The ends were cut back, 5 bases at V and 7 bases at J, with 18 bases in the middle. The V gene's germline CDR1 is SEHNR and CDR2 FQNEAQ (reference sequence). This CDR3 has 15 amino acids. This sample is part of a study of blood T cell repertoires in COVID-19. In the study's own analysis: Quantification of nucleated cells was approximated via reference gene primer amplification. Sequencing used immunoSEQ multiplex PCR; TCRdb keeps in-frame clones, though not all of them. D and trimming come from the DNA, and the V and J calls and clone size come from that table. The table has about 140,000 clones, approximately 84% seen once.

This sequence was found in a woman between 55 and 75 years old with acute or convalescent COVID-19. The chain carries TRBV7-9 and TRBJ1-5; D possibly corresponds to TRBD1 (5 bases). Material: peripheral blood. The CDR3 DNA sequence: TGTGCCAGCAGCCCACGGGGCGGGGGGAGCCAGCCCCAGCATTTT. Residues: CASSPRGGGSQPQHF.